This is a list of T cell receptor beta chains from one sample in a study of blood T cell repertoires in COVID-19. Generated by immunoSEQ multiplex PCR, the TCRdb table keeps only in-frame clones and is missing some. The sample gives approximately 220,000 clones, just over 85% of which show up once; 3.5% to 4.5% is in the top ten. Sample: peripheral blood. All receptors come from a man aged 45-65 years with acute or convalescent COVID-19. The CDR3 runs from the conserved cysteine through the conserved F or W. Each record gives: clone size, D gene, J gene, V gene, CDR3 DNA, CDR3 protein. D genes are given only for firm matches. For some rows the clone size is stated as once, few or many, or as a class when expanded; others skip it.

clone size: -; D gene: TRBD1; J gene: TRBJ1-1; V gene: TRBV2; CDR3 DNA: TGTGCCAGCATTCCAAACGGACAGGGGATATCGAACACTGAAGCTTTCTTT; CDR3 protein: CASIPNGQGISNTEAFF
clone size: once; D gene: TRBD1; J gene: TRBJ1-2; V gene: TRBV13; CDR3 DNA: TGTGCCAACACCGACAGGGCAAACTATGGCTACACCTTC; CDR3 protein: CANTDRANYGYTF
clone size: -; D gene: -; J gene: TRBJ1-6; V gene: TRBV30; CDR3 DNA: TGTGCCTGGAGTGTATCCGGGACCTATAATTCACCCCTCCACTTT; CDR3 protein: CAWSVSGTYNSPLHF
clone size: -; D gene: TRBD1; J gene: TRBJ1-1; V gene: TRBV2; CDR3 DNA: TGTGCCAGCAGAGCGACAGGGAACACTGAAGCCTTCTTT; CDR3 protein: CASRATGNTEAFF
clone size: -; D gene: -; J gene: TRBJ2-3; V gene: TRBV10-3; CDR3 DNA: TGTGCCATCAGCGGAGGGGTGGCAGATACGCAGTATTTT; CDR3 protein: CAISGGVADTQYF
clone size: -; D gene: -; J gene: TRBJ1-3; V gene: TRBV5-1; CDR3 DNA: TGCGCCAGCAGCTACCCCCCGGGGGAGATCTCTGGAAACACCATATATTTT; CDR3 protein: CASSYPPGEISGNTIYF
clone size: -; D gene: TRBD2; J gene: TRBJ2-1; V gene: TRBV6-5; CDR3 DNA: TGTGCCAGCAGTTACTCGTTCACTAGCGGGGCGAATGAGCAGTTCTTC; CDR3 protein: CASSYSFTSGANEQFF
clone size: -; D gene: TRBD1; J gene: TRBJ1-2; V gene: TRBV10-2; CDR3 DNA: TGCGCCAGCAGTAGGACAGGGTTTGGCTACACCTTC; CDR3 protein: CASSRTGFGYTF
clone size: -; D gene: TRBD1; J gene: TRBJ2-7; V gene: TRBV25-1; CDR3 DNA: TGTGCCAGCAGTGAATGGCCCGGGACAGGGTACTACGAGCAGTACTTC; CDR3 protein: CASSEWPGTGYYEQYF
clone size: -; D gene: -; J gene: TRBJ2-5; V gene: TRBV19; CDR3 DNA: TGTGCCAGTAGTATGGGGGGAAAAGAGACCCAGTACTTC; CDR3 protein: CASSMGGKETQYF
clone size: once; D gene: TRBD1; J gene: TRBJ1-1; V gene: TRBV9; CDR3 DNA: TGTGCCAGCAGCGTAAGGCCCACAGGGGGGAACACTGAAGCTTTCTTT; CDR3 protein: CASSVRPTGGNTEAFF
clone size: -; D gene: -; J gene: TRBJ2-2; V gene: TRBV29-1; CDR3 DNA: TGCAGCGTCCCAGTGAACACCGGGGAGCTGTTTTTT; CDR3 protein: CSVPVNTGELFF